Following are 21 T cell receptor beta chains from one sample sequenced in a study of T-cell reconstitution after alpha-beta-depleted transplantation in children. Library preparation (for TCRbeta) was performed with unique molecular identifiers. Each CDR3 protein gets one entry after TCRdb re-called the PCR reads with MiXCR. In the table there are 230,000 or so distinct CDR3 sequences, approximately 9.8% of which are singletons. Material: PBMCs from the stem cell graft donor, obtained from the stem cell graft. All receptors come from a human donor who donated a stem cell graft to a child with SCID.

This chain uses TRBV18 with TRBJ2-5; D not certain. The germline CDR1 and CDR2 sequences are KGHSH and LQKENI. Trimming cost V 2 bases and J 4 bases, with 11 bases left between them. This CDR3 spans 14 amino acids. The chain's CDR3 is CASSPTTGRETQYF. The CDR3, as DNA: TGTGCCAGCTCACCAACGACCGGGCGAGAGACCCAGTACTTC.

Comments on this clonotype: Given a much more abundant clone one base away, this may be a read error. The chain employs TRBV7-2 and TRBJ1-2; D gene ambiguous. The CDR3 covers 12 residues. CDR1 and CDR2 from the germline V gene are SGHTA and FQGNSA. DNA of the CDR3: TGTGTCAGCAGCTTCGGACTCTATGGCTACACCTTC. It codes for CVSSFGLYGYTF.

This chain connects TRBV5-1 to TRBJ2-2; TRBD1 agrees at 7 bases. Germline V gene sequence: CDR1 SGHRS, CDR2 YFSETQ. The V gene end was trimmed by 6 bases and the J gene end by 6 bases; junction bases not matched to a gene: 14. The CDR3 length is 16 residues. CDR3 nucleotide sequence: TGCGCCAGCACCCTTTTTGGGAAGACAGGGTCCGGGGAGCTGTTTTTT. Its protein product is CASTLFGKTGSGELFF.

This clonotype was recorded many times. V is TRBV20-1 and J is TRBJ2-5, with TRBD2 matching 10 bases. This CDR3 has 15 residues. V lost 5 bases to trimming and J lost 2 bases; unmatched junction nucleotides: 8. Germline values: CDR1 DFQATT, CDR2 SNEGSKA (reference sequence). The CDR3 sequence: CSAALAGTGQETQYF. CDR3 nucleotide sequence: TGCAGTGCTGCACTAGCGGGGACAGGTCAAGAGACCCAGTACTTC.

This clonotype was detected many times. The chain is built from TRBV2 and TRBJ2-7; D is ambiguous. V was cut by 7 bases and J by 1 base, with 14 bases left in between. CDR1 and CDR2 (germline): SNHLY, FYNNEI. The length of the CDR3 is 14 residues. CDR3 protein: CASTKRIESYEQYF. DNA for the CDR3: TGTGCCAGCACCAAACGGATAGAATCCTACGAGCAGTACTTC.

This clonotype was recorded at least ten times. This rearrangement joins TRBV20-1 to TRBJ1-2; TRBD1 might be the D (6 bases). Looked up from germline, CDR1 is DFQATT and CDR2 is SNEGSKA (reference sequence). V was clipped by 5 bases and J by 9 bases, with 34 bases between them. The CDR3 sequence is 18 residues long. CDR3 sequence reads: CSASLSEGSRGLAIRYTF. The CDR3 region has the DNA TGCAGTGCTTCTTTATCAGAGGGCTCGCGGGGGCTCGCTATCCGCTACACCTTC.

This clonotype came up a few times. This chain joins TRBV7-2 and TRBJ2-5, with 12 bases lining up with TRBD2. Trimming cost V 5 bases and J 5 bases; bases outside gene matches: 9. Per germline, CDR1 SGHTA and CDR2 FQGNSA. The CDR3 length is 16 residues. In nucleotides, the CDR3 is TGTGCCAGCAGCAACCTAGCGGGGGGGGTATGGGAGACCCAGTACTTC. Amino acids: CASSNLAGGVWETQYF.

This clonotype was counted a few times. The V call is TRBV18, the J call TRBJ1-6, with D unresolved. The CDR3 has 14 residues. CDR1 is KGHSH and CDR2 is LQKENI in the germline V gene. Deletions cut 5 bases from V and 8 bases from J, with 13 bases between. The CDR3 spells CASSSTDWDSPLHF. The CDR3 DNA reads as TGTGCCAGCTCAAGCACCGATTGGGATTCACCCCTCCACTTT.

This clonotype was detected ten times or more. This chain uses TRBV7-9 with TRBJ1-1; D is uncertain. Germline V gene data show CDR1 as SEHNR and CDR2 as FQNEAQ (reference sequence). V dropped 8 bases and J dropped 5 bases, with 12 bases sitting between them. The CDR3 runs to 12 residues. The CDR3 DNA follows: TGTGCCAGCGGGGTTACCGGGACTGAAGCTTTCTTT. Its translation: CASGVTGTEAFF.

This clonotype occurred many times. The genes are TRBV2 and TRBJ1-1; D is unresolved. There are 13 residues in the CDR3. V lost 10 bases to trimming and J lost 4 bases, with 16 bases between them. Germline V gene sequence: CDR1 SNHLY, CDR2 FYNNEI. In DNA form, the CDR3 reads TGTGCCACCACGGCCTATCTGGGCACTGAAGCTTTCTTT. Encoded protein: CATTAYLGTEAFF.

In the case of this clonotype: One end of the junction fails to match germline, which may point to a read error. The chain joins TRBV15 to TRBJ2-1, with D unresolved. CDR3 size: 14 residues. Germline assignment: CDR1 LNHNV and CDR2 YYDKDF (reference sequence). The CDR3 here is CATRREARDNEQFF. The CDR3 nucleotides are TGTGCCACCCGCAGAGAGGCCCGCGACAATGAGCAGTTCTTC.

This clonotype was picked up many times. This rearrangement joins TRBV29-1 to TRBJ1-1; the D gene is possibly TRBD1 (5 bases). Germline CDR1 reads SQVTM; CDR2 reads ANQGSEA. CDR3 length equals 14 residues. V was cut by 7 bases and J by 3 bases, with 18 bases left in between. Here the CDR3 DNA reads TGCAGCGCCGGGGGGGGTAATATGTACACTGAAGCTTTCTTT. It codes for CSAGGGNMYTEAFF.

This clonotype was observed once. The chain has TRBV5-1 and TRBJ1-1, with D perhaps TRBD1 (6 bases). The germline gives CDR1 SGHRS, CDR2 YFSETQ. This CDR3 region has 14 residues. With 5 bases removed from V and 7 bases from J, the gap between germline ends came to 18 bases. Written as DNA, the CDR3 is TGCGCCAGCAGAGGACAGCCGGACGGAAATGAAGCTTTCTTT. This codes for CASRGQPDGNEAFF.

This clonotype was recorded many times. The CDR3 here is CSARDPVSSRQETQYF. CDR3 sequence (DNA): TGCAGTGCTAGAGATCCGGTTTCTTCGCGACAAGAGACCCAGTACTTC. This rearrangement joins TRBV20-1 to TRBJ2-5; D call uncertain. Germline loops: CDR1 DFQATT, CDR2 SNEGSKA (reference sequence). With 0 bases removed from V and 2 bases from J, the gap between germline ends came to 16 bases. CDR3 length: 16 residues.

This clonotype has ten or more counts. The V call is TRBV5-1, the J call TRBJ2-5; 7 positions agree with TRBD1. Trimming cost V 3 bases and J 5 bases; bases outside gene matches: 7. The CDR3 has 14 residues. The germline V gene encodes CDR1 SGHRS and CDR2 YFSETQ. CDR3 nucleotides: TGCGCCAGCAGCTCTACAGGGGATTTGGAGACCCAGTACTTC. It is translated as CASSSTGDLETQYF.

This clonotype was seen at least ten times. The V and J genes are TRBV5-1 and TRBJ1-2; D is unclear. The V and J ends lost 5 bases and 5 bases respectively, with 13 bases between them. The CDR3 is made up of 13 amino acids. Germline V gene data show CDR1 as SGHRS and CDR2 as YFSETQ. The chain's CDR3 is CASRGGGPYGYTF. DNA for the CDR3: TGCGCCAGCAGGGGTGGAGGGCCGTATGGCTACACCTTC.

This clonotype came up many times. The chain combines TRBV12-3 or TRBV12-4 with TRBJ1-5, with D unclear. The CDR3 totals 13 residues. V was clipped by 7 bases and J by 3 bases, with 10 bases between them. CDR3 amino acids: CASTSGYNQPQHF. The CDR3 DNA reads TGTGCCAGCACCTCGGGATACAATCAGCCCCAGCATTTT.

This clonotype was counted at least ten times. V usage is TRBV6-1 and J usage is TRBJ2-1; D may be TRBD1 (6 bases). The germline V gene encodes CDR1 MNHNS and CDR2 SASEGT. The CDR3 contains 13 residues. V was shortened by 5 bases and J by 8 bases, with 13 bases between the two germline ends. The CDR3 here is CASSPTGTDEQFF. The CDR3, as DNA: TGTGCCAGCAGTCCAACAGGGACGGATGAGCAGTTCTTC.

This clonotype was seen ten or more times. The J gene is TRBJ2-7, the V gene TRBV5-1, with 8 bases lining up with TRBD1. The germline V gene has CDR1 SGHRS and CDR2 YFSETQ. V trimming: 0 bases; J trimming: 1 base; junction bases outside the gene matches: 6. This CDR3 comprises 16 residues. The CDR3 DNA reads TGCGCCAGCAGCTTGGGCCCCGACAGGGGTTCCTACGAGCAGTACTTC. Translating gives CASSLGPDRGSYEQYF.

The chain carries TRBV3-1 and TRBJ2-7, with D uncertain. Trimming took off 0 bases at V and 0 bases at J, with 12 bases between the two ends. This CDR3 has 16 amino acids. Germline V CDR1 and CDR2: LGHDT, YNNKEL (reference sequence). CDR3: CASSQEVVASSYEQYF. The CDR3 DNA reads as TGTGCCAGCAGCCAAGAAGTAGTGGCGAGCTCCTACGAGCAGTACTTC.

This clonotype was picked up many times. The rearrangement links TRBV5-1 to TRBJ2-2; possibly TRBD1 for D (5 bases). Germline CDR1 is SGHRS and CDR2 is YFSETQ. The V end was cut by 3 bases, the J end by 6 bases, with 15 bases between. The CDR3 is 15 residues long. The CDR3 nucleotides are TGCGCCAGCAGCTCCAGGGTGACAGACGCCGGGGAGCTGTTTTTT. This sequence encodes CASSSRVTDAGELFF.